Below are 2 T cell receptor beta chains sequenced from a single sample in a study of blood T cell repertoires in COVID-19. The data were produced by immunoSEQ multiplex PCR, yet TCRdb's version contains in-frame clones alone and is incomplete. The sample shows hundreds of thousands of clones, approximately 90% of them seen only once. Specimen: PBMCs or T cells enriched from blood (not recorded which). These receptors were taken from a woman aged 45 to 65 who had recovered from COVID-19.

The CDR3 loop is CASSFSTGQETQYF. CDR3 sequence (DNA): TGTGCCAGCAGCTTTTCCACAGGGCAAGAGACCCAGTACTTC. V is TRBV7-9 and J is TRBJ2-5; TRBD1 is a possible D gene (6 bases). Deletions cut 3 bases from V and 2 bases from J, with 10 bases between. Germline assignment: CDR1 SEHNR and CDR2 FQNEAQ (reference sequence). The CDR3 contains 14 residues.

The rearrangement joins TRBV21-1 to TRBJ1-5. TRBV21-1 is a pseudogene. The CDR3 runs to 18 residues. CDR3: CASSKCWGDSGSNQPQHF. DNA of the CDR3: TGTGCCAGCAGCAAATGTTGGGGAGACTCGGGCAGCAATCAGCCCCAGCATTTT.